Included here is one TCR beta chain sequence, with context. The germline V and J ends were trimmed by 2 bases and 4 bases, with 7 bases remaining between them. CDR3 size: 13 residues. Germline CDR1 reads SGDLS; CDR2 reads YYNGEE. The record originates from a study of radiotherapy plus CTLA-4 blockade in lung cancer. This table comes from immunoSEQ multiplex PCR, and its TCRdb copy is limited to in-frame clones, with some not included. The table shows approximately 100,000 clones, with more than 70% occurring only once. The source material was peripheral blood, sampled from a patient treated with radiotherapy plus ipilimumab. The J gene is TRBJ1-5, the V gene TRBV9, with a weak D call TRBD1 (5 bases). This TCR was sampled from a human donor with non-small cell lung cancer that progressed on radiotherapy plus ipilimumab. Some clones in this sample may be carry-over from other donors' samples. The CDR3 nucleotides are TGTGCCAGCAGCGTGACAGATAATCAGCCCCAGCATTTT. It codes for CASSVTDNQPQHF.